The present TCR beta chain was sequenced within a study of shared clonotypes between healthy human individuals (dated by TCRdb to 2018 to 2021). Background for the entire study: The cohort comprised a couple of women and three men aged 18 to 49 years. Libraries were prepared and TCR repertoires were sequenced by different laboratories using diverse techniques, in order to increase sequencing depth and limit assay-specific biases. Per donor, three plates each were used for CD4 naive and CD4 memory, two for CD8 naive, and one for CD8 memory. To estimate repertoire size and how much clonotype sharing occurs between individuals, the study deeply sequenced the blood TCR repertoires of about 5 healthy adults. Per donor, leukapheresis produced somewhere between about 0.8 and 9 billion PBMCs.

With regard to this clone: Its binding antigen is unknown. Base quality data are lacking; no much larger clone is found one base away.

Overall study outcomes, separate from this receptor: Clonotypes shared by all four sorted-subset donors showed higher generation probabilities than non-shared clonotypes. Larger estimated clonotype richness was generally found for naive subsets than for memory subsets. The genetic and exposure-history diversity represented was limited by the small number of donors. When a few donors were compared, the shared fraction of clonotypes was around 5% for naive CD4, about 4% for naive CD8, roughly 2.5% for memory CD4, and approximately 0.4% for memory CD8. Based on pairwise subsampling, the degree of clonotype sharing among donors was expected to be affected by sequencing depth. Incomplete sequencing was indicated by rarefaction of sorted-subset datasets, despite the large sequencing depth. Sampling was restricted to blood, and TCR repertoires in tissue are likely to differ from TCR repertoires in blood.

V and J are truncated by 3 bases and 4 bases respectively, leaving an intervening sequence of 13 bases. In the germline V gene, CDR1 corresponds to ENHRY and CDR2 to SYGVKD. The CDR3 spans 15 residues, from the cysteine through the phenylalanine. Just CDR3 DNA is preserved here, 45 bases in frame from base 1. The donors were healthy, HIV-negative adults with no recently reported acute infections or vaccinations. All donors were Caucasian adults living in Nashville, Tennessee, USA. CD4+ T cells were enriched by magnetic negative selection, after which naive cells were positively selected on CD45RA and the negative fraction was taken as the memory subset. After blood collection by leukapheresis, PBMCs were isolated using Ficoll-Histopaque density gradient centrifugation and then cryopreserved in the vapor phase of liquid nitrogen. Analytical flow cytometry was used to check the purity and quantity of every magnetically sorted T cell population. Each sorted fraction had its genomic DNA isolated and then quantified by UV absorbance on a Nanodrop 2000c.

Using the deep immunoSEQ assay, multiplex PCR amplified TCR CDR3 regions from genomic DNA. Extracted genomic DNA from each cell subset was spread evenly across all wells of several immunoSEQ 96-well plates, with each plate serving as a replicate. Each replicate PCR for sorted subsets received about 180 ng genomic DNA, equal to around 32,000 T cell genomes. Purified libraries were measured with a Qubit 3.0 fluorometer, size-checked on a Bioanalyzer 2100, and measured again with the KAPA Library Quantification kit. A separate single-read 150-cycle Illumina NextSeq 550 flow cell was used to sequence each immunoSEQ 96-well plate. On the study's bioinformatics: Because only junctional sequences without quality scores were contained in the immunoSEQ output, filtering matching that applied to full-length reads could not be performed. To assign V/J genes and CDR3, sequences were annotated against IMGT germline references using PyIR, a Python wrapper for IgBLAST v1.9. Reads with weak V/J assignments (E-value above 1e-6), missing CDR3, stop codons, out-of-frame junctions, or ambiguous translated residues were removed. V3J clonotypes were defined as sequences sharing the same inferred V gene, J gene, and CDR3 amino acid sequence. Percentage overlap between repertoires was computed as shared unique clonotypes divided by the size of the smaller repertoire. Three approaches were used to assess repertoire richness: RTK rarefaction, the Chao1 estimator, and Recon v2.1 estimates of unobserved clonotypes. OLGA was used to compute generation probabilities for all TCRbeta clonotypes that the gDNA method yielded from a handful of donors. TCRdb took this table from immuneACCESS and kept in-frame rearrangements with V and J called. Such tables lack part of the clones; where checked against another copy, unresolved V genes explain under half of the gap, and the rest is unexplained. That table supplies the V and J calls and clone size; D and trimming were determined from the DNA. The sample has about 2.3 million clones on record, over 85% of them singletons. The ten largest clonotypes hold approximately 0.4% of the sample.

Sequencing was done on a sample of naive CD4+ T cells from PBMCs. The cell subset or site label, read with the paper, signifies: CD45RA+ positively selected. The chain employs TRBV10-3 and TRBJ1-5, with the D gene call left open. The sequence derives from a man between 18 and 35 years old in good health. Some clones in this sample may be carry-over from other donors' samples. The bases read TGTGCCATCAGTGATCTCCCCCTAATTAATCAGCCCCAGCATTTT. This codes for CAISDLPLINQPQHF.